This TCR beta chain was obtained from a study of shared T cell receptors in the human thymus. Only in-frame clones appear in the TCRdb table, and some are missing; sequencing was by immunoSEQ multiplex PCR. The sample records about 710,000 clones, 80% to 90% being singletons. Germline assignment: CDR1 SGHNT and CDR2 YENEEA. The CDR3 is made up of 13 amino acids. Trimming shortened V by 0 bases and J by 6 bases, and 7 bases separated the two germline ends. This sample also belongs to another study, concerning human thymus T cells. Turning to that study: In corrective heart surgery, resections were taken, and these provided the thymus tissue. A high degree of thymic repertoire overlap among unrelated individuals was reported in related research.

Sequencing was done on a sample of thymocytes. This clonotype was obtained from a boy younger than two with a congenital heart defect. The chain carries TRBV11-3 and TRBJ2-3; no definite D call. The CDR3 nucleotides read TGTGCCAGCAGCTTAGATTTTCCGGATACGCAGTATTTT. Its translation: CASSLDFPDTQYF.